The rows below give T cell receptor beta chains drawn from one sample of a study of OX40 agonist ivuxolimab in advanced cancers. Profiling relied on immunoSEQ multiplex PCR, and the TCRdb table lists in-frame clones only, not all of them. Of roughly 100,000 clones in the sample, under 90% are singletons; the top ten hold less than 6%. Source: CD4+ or CD8+ T cells sorted from blood, taken in a trial of the OX40 agonist ivuxolimab. These receptors all stem from an adult with an advanced solid tumor such as melanoma, head and neck, liver or kidney cancer. The CDR3 runs from the conserved cysteine through the conserved F or W. Each record gives: V gene, D gene, J gene, CDR3 length, clone size, CDR3 protein, CDR3 DNA. A D gene is named only where the DNA matches it firmly. Expanded clones get a size class; other rows say once, few or many, or leave the size out.

>TRBV7-9|-|TRBJ1-6|14|-
CASSWNRDASPLHF
TGTGCCAGCAGCTGGAACAGGGACGCTTCACCCCTCCACTTT
>TRBV25-1|-|TRBJ2-2|15|medium-sized
CASSDATGWAGELFF
TGTGCCAGCAGTGATGCGACAGGCTGGGCCGGGGAGCTGTTTTTT
>TRBV19|-|TRBJ1-5|13|-
CASSRQVNQPQHF
TGTGCCAGTAGTAGACAGGTCAATCAGCCCCAGCATTTT
>TRBV12-1|-|TRBJ2-3|10|-
CASSFDTQYF
TGTGCCAGCAGCTTTGATACGCAGTATTTT
>TRBV27|TRBD1|TRBJ1-5|16|-
CASSPRQGRGNQPQHF
TGTGCCAGCTCCCCACGACAGGGTCGGGGCAATCAGCCCCAGCATTTT
>TRBV5-1|-|TRBJ2-1|13|-
CASTIDTYNEQFF
TGCGCCAGCACTATCGACACCTACAATGAGCAGTTCTTC
>TRBV6-6|-|TRBJ2-7|12|-
CASTRETYEQYF
TGTGCCAGCACCCGCGAAACCTACGAGCAGTACTTC
>TRBV19|-|TRBJ1-2|17|-
CASSIRAEGGAFYGYTF
TGTGCCAGTAGTATTCGGGCAGAAGGAGGAGCTTTCTATGGCTACACCTTC
>TRBV7-9|-|TRBJ2-2|15|once
CASSFRTTNTGELFF
TGTGCCAGCAGCTTTCGGACGACCAACACCGGGGAGCTGTTTTTT
>TRBV5-4|-|TRBJ1-3|14|few
CASSGRGLGNTIYF
TGTGCCAGCAGCGGGCGGGGGCTTGGAAACACCATATATTTT
>TRBV29-1|-|TRBJ1-5|13|-
CSVGSGQNQPQHF
TGCAGCGTTGGCTCAGGTCAAAATCAGCCCCAGCATTTT
>TRBV18|-|TRBJ1-6|12|few
CASSREDSPLHF
TGTGCCAGCTCTCGGGAGGACTCACCCCTCCACTTT
>TRBV18|TRBD1|TRBJ2-5|16|-
CASSPGTGGGQETQYF
TGTGCCAGCTCACCTGGGACAGGGGGAGGACAAGAGACCCAGTACTTC
>TRBV5-6|-|TRBJ1-2|17|few
CASSSYTGQDANYGYTF
TGTGCCAGCAGCTCCTATACGGGCCAGGATGCTAACTATGGCTACACCTTC
>TRBV2|TRBD2|TRBJ2-2|15|-
CASSKLAGTGGELFF
TGTGCCAGCAGTAAACTAGCGGGAACGGGCGGGGAGCTGTTTTTT
>TRBV30|-|TRBJ1-3|14|-
CAWNRLLSGNTIYF
TGTGCCTGGAATCGGCTCCTCTCTGGAAACACCATATATTTT
>TRBV19|TRBD1|TRBJ1-5|13|-
CASSGTGRQPQHF
TGTGCCAGTTCCGGGACAGGGCGTCAGCCCCAGCATTTT
>TRBV12-5|TRBD1|TRBJ2-7|15|-
CASGSLRDRVNEQYF
TGTGCTAGTGGTTCCCTCCGGGACAGGGTAAACGAGCAGTACTTC
>TRBV6-5|TRBD1|TRBJ1-1|13|-
CASRGQGGTEAFF
TGTGCCAGCAGGGGACAGGGAGGCACTGAAGCTTTCTTT
>TRBV7-9|-|TRBJ1-1|14|-
CASRQPGQNTEAFF
TGTGCCAGCAGACAACCGGGACAGAACACTGAAGCTTTCTTT
>TRBV5-1|TRBD1|TRBJ1-1|14|-
CASSQGTGNTEAFF
TGCGCCAGCAGCCAAGGGACAGGGAACACTGAAGCTTTCTTT
>TRBV9|TRBD1|TRBJ1-6|17|-
CASSVVPRGPDDSPLHF
TGTGCCAGCAGCGTAGTTCCCAGGGGGCCAGACGATTCACCCCTCCACTTT
>TRBV5-1|-|TRBJ2-7|14|-
CASATGLGSYEQYF
TGCGCCAGCGCTACAGGTTTAGGTTCCTACGAGCAGTACTTC
>TRBV29-1|-|TRBJ1-4|14|-
CSVRGGGYNEKLFF
TGCAGCGTTCGTGGGGGGGGATATAATGAAAAACTGTTTTTT
>TRBV7-6|-|TRBJ1-5|15|-
CASSLDDSSNQPQHF
TGTGCCAGCAGCTTAGACGACAGTAGCAATCAGCCCCAGCATTTT
>TRBV11-2|-|TRBJ2-1|16|-
CASSLGYQGPYNEQFF
TGTGCCAGCAGCTTAGGGTACCAGGGACCCTACAATGAGCAGTTCTTC
>TRBV27|-|TRBJ1-1|16|-
CASSPGQLLLNTEAFF
TGTGCCAGCAGTCCTGGACAGCTGTTGTTGAACACTGAAGCTTTCTTT
>TRBV2|TRBD1|TRBJ2-5|15|-
CASSAGTGTQETQYF
TGTGCCAGCAGTGCCGGGACAGGGACGCAAGAGACCCAGTACTTC
>TRBV7-3|TRBD2|TRBJ2-7|15|-
CASSLASGGSYEQYF
TGTGCCAGCAGCTTAGCTAGCGGGGGGTCCTACGAGCAGTACTTC
>TRBV5-1|TRBD2|TRBJ2-1|16|-
CASSLASGGGGNEQFF
TGCGCCAGCAGCTTGGCCTCGGGGGGAGGAGGTAATGAGCAGTTCTTC
>TRBV4-2|-|TRBJ2-2|12|few
CASSQEQGELFF
TGTGCCAGCAGCCAAGAACAAGGGGAGCTGTTTTTT
>TRBV18|-|TRBJ1-5|15|-
CASSPERGRNQPQHF
TGTGCCAGCTCACCAGAAAGGGGTCGCAATCAGCCCCAGCATTTT
>TRBV6-1|-|TRBJ2-1|13|-
CASSEHRYNEQFF
TGTGCCAGCAGTGAACACAGATACAATGAGCAGTTCTTC
>TRBV27|-|TRBJ2-1|17|-
CASSSDFARLYHNEQFF
TGTGCCAGCAGTTCCGACTTCGCCAGGCTGTATCACAATGAGCAGTTCTTC
>TRBV19|TRBD2|TRBJ2-2|16|once
CASRGGLAGNTGELFF
TGTGCCAGTAGGGGAGGACTAGCGGGAAACACCGGGGAGCTGTTTTTT
>TRBV9|TRBD2|TRBJ2-3|16|-
CASSVVTAGGADTQYF
TGTGCCAGCAGCGTAGTAACAGCGGGAGGGGCAGATACGCAGTATTTT
>TRBV28|-|TRBJ2-3|15|few
CASSVGPIRQDTQYF
TGTGCCAGCAGTGTTGGCCCCATCAGGCAAGATACGCAGTATTTT
>TRBV5-1|-|TRBJ1-1|13|-
CASSWGSNTEAFF
TGCGCCAGCAGCTGGGGATCGAACACTGAAGCTTTCTTT
>TRBV5-1|-|TRBJ2-2|16|-
CASSLSGPSNTGELFF
TGCGCCAGCAGCTTGTCAGGGCCGTCGAACACCGGGGAGCTGTTTTTT
>TRBV6-1|-|TRBJ1-1|13|-
CASSERGYPEAFF
TGTGCCAGCAGTGAAAGGGGATACCCTGAAGCTTTCTTT
>TRBV7-9|TRBD1|TRBJ1-1|15|-
CASSLRTGRSAEAFF
TGTGCCAGCAGCTTAAGGACAGGGCGAAGCGCTGAAGCTTTCTTT
>TRBV15|-|TRBJ2-5|15|-
CATSRVRGYQETQYF
TGTGCCACCAGCAGAGTGAGGGGGTACCAAGAGACCCAGTACTTC
>TRBV5-1|-|TRBJ2-7|15|-
CASSLGLRGSYEQYF
TGCGCCAGCAGCTTGGGGTTGAGGGGATCCTACGAGCAGTACTTC
>TRBV10-3|-|TRBJ2-7|14|-
CAISEKGRGYEQYF
TGTGCCATCAGTGAGAAGGGACGGGGCTACGAGCAGTACTTC
>TRBV28|-|TRBJ2-3|15|once
CASSFFRGTPDTQYF
TGTGCCAGCAGTTTCTTCAGGGGTACGCCAGATACGCAGTATTTT
>TRBV5-4|-|TRBJ2-1|15|-
CASSLVQGSYNEQFF
TGTGCCAGCAGCTTGGTCCAGGGATCCTACAATGAGCAGTTCTTC